Listed here are 26 T cell receptor beta chains from one sample, sequenced in a study of shared clonotypes between healthy human individuals. The table came from immunoSEQ multiplex PCR; TCRdb's copy has only in-frame clones and leaves some out. In the table there are roughly 2 million clones, 85% to 95% of which are singletons. Specimen: naive CD4+ T cells sorted from blood. The subset here: CD45RA+ positively selected. The origin of the receptors is a man between 18 and 35 years old in good health.

The chain carries TRBV10-3 and TRBJ1-2; D is uncertain. The V and J ends lost 4 bases and 1 base respectively, with 7 bases between them. The CDR3 contains 13 residues. Germline-derived CDR1 and CDR2 are ENHRY and SYGVKD. The CDR3: CAISGRDNYGYTF. Written as DNA, the CDR3 is TGTGCCATCAGTGGCCGGGATAACTATGGCTACACCTTC.

This chain connects TRBV11-3 to TRBJ2-3; TRBD1 might be the D (6 bases). Trimming stripped 5 bases from V and 2 bases from J, with 11 bases between. There are 14 residues in the CDR3. CDR1 is SGHNT and CDR2 is YENEEA in the germline V gene. The CDR3 sequence is CASSPDRNTDTQYF. The DNA for the CDR3 is TGTGCCAGCAGCCCGGACAGAAACACAGATACGCAGTATTTT. The full variable domain, with the rest looked up from reference TRBV11-3 and TRBJ2-3, is EAGVVQSPRYKIIEKKQPVAFWCNPISGHNTLYWYLQNLGQGPELLIRYENEEAVDDSQLPKDRFSAERLKGVDSTLKIQPAELGDSAVYLCASSPDRNTDTQYFGPGTRLTVL.

The V call is TRBV4-1, the J call TRBJ1-2; 7 bases map to TRBD1. With 0 bases clipped from V and 8 bases from J, the junction kept 12 bases outside the gene matches. The CDR3 extends over 16 amino acids. The germline CDR1 and CDR2 sequences are MGHRA and YSYEKL. CDR3 residues: CASSQDSQGRTRGYTF. The CDR3 nucleotides read TGCGCCAGCAGCCAAGATTCACAGGGGAGAACTAGAGGCTACACCTTC.

J is TRBJ1-1 and V is TRBV5-1; D is unresolved. Germline V lookup: CDR1 SGHRS, CDR2 YFSETQ. CDR3 length equals 16 residues. Trimming took off 0 bases at V and 0 bases at J, with 12 bases between the two ends. The CDR3 nucleotides are TGCGCCAGCAGCTTGGTGCAGCCCGGATTGAACACTGAAGCTTTCTTT. Translated: CASSLVQPGLNTEAFF.

The CDR3 loop reads CASSWGAGAYEQYF. CDR3 coding DNA: TGCGCCAGCAGCTGGGGAGCGGGGGCTTACGAGCAGTACTTC. The chain is built from TRBV5-1 and TRBJ2-7; 8 nucleotides line up with TRBD2. Germline V lookup: CDR1 SGHRS, CDR2 YFSETQ. V was clipped by 3 bases and J by 4 bases; unmatched bases: 6. The CDR3 is 14 amino acids.

To note about this clone: The same CDR3 also results from other DNA sequences found in this sample. The CDR3 sequence: CASSLEGGRGYTF. The CDR3 nucleotides read TGTGCCAGCAGTTTGGAGGGAGGGAGGGGCTACACCTTC. V is TRBV28 and J is TRBJ1-2; D gene uncertain. Germline V lookup: CDR1 MDHEN, CDR2 SYDVKM. This CDR3 has 13 amino acids. Deletions cut 3 bases from V and 8 bases from J, with 13 bases between.

This sequence joins TRBV10-2 and TRBJ1-1; D is unresolved. The V end was cut by 0 bases, the J end by 0 bases, with 8 bases between. This CDR3 is 15 amino acids long. Germline CDR1 is WSHSY and CDR2 is SAAADI. The CDR3, as DNA: TGCGCCAGCAGTGAGTCGGCAGTACTGAACACTGAAGCTTTCTTT. Its protein is CASSESAVLNTEAFF.

This chain links TRBV7-8 with TRBJ2-1; possibly TRBD2 for D (5 bases). The CDR3 covers 16 residues. V was pared by 5 bases and J by 0 bases, with 14 bases between. CDR1 SGHVS and CDR2 FQNEAQ come from the germline V gene. DNA for the CDR3: TGTGCCAGCAGCCCATCGACTAAGACCTCCTACAATGAGCAGTTCTTC. It encodes CASSPSTKTSYNEQFF.

The V gene is TRBV30, the J gene TRBJ2-1, with a possible D match to TRBD2 (6 bases). The V end was cut by 4 bases, the J end by 0 bases, with 10 bases between. The CDR3 length is 14 residues. Germline V lookup: CDR1 GTSNPN, CDR2 SVGIG (reference sequence). CDR3 nucleotides: TGTGCCTGGACGGGGGAGAACTCCTACAATGAGCAGTTCTTC. This sequence encodes CAWTGENSYNEQFF.

The chain couples TRBV7-8 to TRBJ1-1; D gene unclear. This CDR3 region has 13 residues. V dropped 3 bases and J dropped 1 base, with 6 bases sitting between them. Germline CDR1 SGHVS, CDR2 FQNEAQ. The CDR3 nucleotides read TGTGCCAGCAGCTTTTCTCAGAACACTGAAGCTTTCTTT. This sequence encodes CASSFSQNTEAFF.

With regard to this clone: This may be a read error, as it is one base from a much larger clone. The chain's CDR3 is CASSLDGNYGYTF. For the CDR3, the DNA is TGTGCCAGCAGCTTGGACGGGAACTATGGCTACACCTTC. V gene TRBV7-8 combines with J gene TRBJ1-2; D is unresolved. The CDR3 totals 13 residues. Germline CDR1 SGHVS, CDR2 FQNEAQ. The V and J ends lost 3 bases and 2 bases respectively, with 7 bases between them.

Regarding this clone: Other DNA sequences in the same sample also yield this CDR3. This chain joins TRBV4-3 and TRBJ2-7; 8 bases map to TRBD2. J gave up 0 bases and V 2 bases, and 0 bases lay outside the gene matches. CDR3 size: 14 residues. From germline, CDR1 is LGHNA and CDR2 YSLEER. The CDR3 sequence is CASSQSGSSYEQYF. The CDR3, as DNA: TGCGCCAGCAGCCAAAGCGGGAGCTCCTACGAGCAGTACTTC.

The chain combines TRBV4-3 with TRBJ2-1; D might be TRBD1 (5 bases). V was cut by 1 base and J by 3 bases, with 10 bases left in between. Germline lookup yields CDR1 LGHNA and CDR2 YSLEER. The CDR3 covers 15 residues. CDR3 DNA: TGCGCCAGCAGCCAAGTGGCAGGGTACTACAATGAGCAGTTCTTC. It codes for CASSQVAGYYNEQFF.

This chain joins TRBV6-1 and TRBJ1-2; D might be TRBD1 (5 bases). Germline V gene data show CDR1 as MNHNS and CDR2 as SASEGT. This CDR3 has 14 amino acids. Trimming took 10 bases from V and 7 from J, leaving 22 bases between them. In nucleotides, the CDR3 is TGTGCCACCGGGTGGGGGACGGCAGTGGGTGGCTACACCTTC. Its translation is CATGWGTAVGGYTF.

The chain links TRBV6-1 to TRBJ1-4, with TRBD1 as a possible D gene (5 bases). This CDR3 comprises 14 residues. Trimming took off 3 bases at V and 7 bases at J, with 12 bases between the two ends. Germline lookup yields CDR1 MNHNS and CDR2 SASEGT. The CDR3 sequence: CASSDGGLGEKLFF. Written as DNA, the CDR3 is TGTGCCAGCAGTGATGGGGGGTTAGGTGAAAAACTGTTTTTT.

The chain carries TRBV5-1 and TRBJ1-6; D is possibly TRBD1 (5 bases). CDR1 SGHRS and CDR2 YFSETQ come from the germline V gene. V was trimmed by 3 bases and J by 10 bases, leaving 14 bases between them. This CDR3 region has 14 residues. This CDR3 is CASSYTGAVSPLHF. CDR3 nucleotides: TGCGCCAGCAGCTACACAGGAGCGGTATCACCCCTCCACTTT.

The rearrangement joins TRBV4-3 to TRBJ2-1; 9 bases match TRBD2. Germline loops: CDR1 LGHNA, CDR2 YSLEER. Trimming removed 0 bases from V and 10 bases from J; junction bases left unmatched: 10. The CDR3 is 16 residues long. The CDR3 nucleotides are TGCGCCAGCAGCCAAGATCTTGGCGGGAGGGCCCGAGAGCAGTTCTTC. Translation: CASSQDLGGRAREQFF.

The chain joins TRBV6-5 to TRBJ1-1; 7 bases align to TRBD1. V trimming: 2 bases; J trimming: 4 bases; junction bases outside the gene matches: 4. This CDR3 has 14 residues. The germline V gene encodes CDR1 MNHEY and CDR2 SVGAGI. CDR3 bases: TGTGCCAGCAGTTACGGACAGGCGGCCACTGAAGCTTTCTTT. Translating gives CASSYGQAATEAFF.

The chain couples TRBV5-1 to TRBJ1-2; tentatively, D is TRBD1 (5 bases). V dropped 4 bases and J dropped 5 bases, with 24 bases sitting between them. CDR1 SGHRS and CDR2 YFSETQ come from the germline V gene. The CDR3 loop spans 17 amino acids. The CDR3 region has the DNA TGCGCCAGCAGCCTTGACAGTGTCCTCAACCGGATATATGGCTACACCTTC. Encoded protein: CASSLDSVLNRIYGYTF.

A single count supports this clone. The J gene is TRBJ1-2, the V gene TRBV6-5; D call uncertain. In germline, CDR1 is MNHEY, CDR2 SVGAGI. The germline V and J ends were trimmed by 6 bases and 6 bases, with 17 bases remaining between them. The CDR3 spans 14 residues. CDR3 sequence: CASRDKVSIDGYTF. DNA of the CDR3: TGTGCCAGCAGAGATAAGGTTTCCATTGATGGCTACACCTTC.

The chain links TRBV7-8 to TRBJ2-3, with 12 bases fitting TRBD2. The J segment lost 6 bases and the V segment lost 5 bases, leaving 9 bases of the junction unmatched. Germline CDR1 reads SGHVS; CDR2 reads FQNEAQ. The CDR3 consists of 16 residues. CDR3 region: CASSPIGLAGPDTQYF. Here the CDR3 DNA reads TGTGCCAGCAGCCCGATAGGACTAGCGGGACCCGATACGCAGTATTTT.

The J gene is TRBJ2-1, the V gene TRBV5-4, with D perhaps TRBD1 or TRBD2 (6 bases each). The CDR3 loop spans 14 amino acids. Looked up from germline, CDR1 is SGHNT and CDR2 is YYREEE (reference sequence). Trimming took off 4 bases at V and 3 bases at J, with 11 bases between the two ends. CDR3 in DNA: TGTGCCAGCAGCCGCGAGGGGGGCTACAATGAGCAGTTCTTC. Translating it yields CASSREGGYNEQFF.

This chain joins TRBV28 and TRBJ1-3; no firm D call. The CDR3 is made up of 13 amino acids. The V end lost 7 bases, the J end lost 9 bases, and 16 bases lay between the germline ends. Looked up from germline, CDR1 is MDHEN and CDR2 is SYDVKM. CDR3 nucleotide sequence: TGTGCCAGCAACGACATGGCCCGGACCACCATATATTTT. It yields the protein CASNDMARTTIYF.

The chain combines TRBV6-5 with TRBJ2-5; D gene unclear. Looked up from germline, CDR1 is MNHEY and CDR2 is SVGAGI. Trimming stripped 2 bases from V and 5 bases from J, with 15 bases between. The CDR3 spans 15 residues. The CDR3, as DNA: TGTGCCAGCAGTTACCACTCCGTCGCATCGGAGACCCAGTACTTC. Translated, it gives CASSYHSVASETQYF.

The V call is TRBV11-2, the J call TRBJ2-5; 9 bases fit TRBD1. Germline CDR1 and CDR2: SGHAT and FQNNGV. There are 17 residues in the CDR3. Trimming removed 0 bases from V and 5 bases from J; junction bases left unmatched: 10. CDR3 residues: CASSLEGIGTGSETQYF. As DNA, the CDR3 is TGTGCCAGCAGCTTAGAGGGAATCGGGACAGGGTCTGAGACCCAGTACTTC. Variable domain in full (rest from reference TRBV11-2 and TRBJ2-5): EAGVAQSPRYKIIEKRQSVAFWCNPISGHATLYWYQQILGQGPKLLIQFQNNGVVDDSQLPKDRFSAERLKGVDSTLKIQPAKLEDSAVYLCASSLEGIGTGSETQYFGPGTRLLVL.

This clone was seen just once. This sequence joins TRBV7-2 and TRBJ2-7; tentatively, D is TRBD2 (6 bases). The CDR3 length is 16 residues. Germline CDR1 is SGHTA and CDR2 is FQGNSA. The V end was cut by 1 base, the J end by 0 bases, with 13 bases between. CDR3 residues: CASSLGGGGLSYEQYF. The CDR3 nucleotides read TGTGCCAGCAGCTTAGGTGGGGGAGGTCTCTCCTACGAGCAGTACTTC.